The 11 T cell receptor beta chains below were found in one sample sequenced in a study of graft-versus-host responses after intestinal transplantation (dated by TCRdb to about 2021). Their cognate antigens are unknown. The library was produced with the immunoSEQ multiplex PCR assay. This immuneACCESS table, as held by TCRdb, lists in-frame sequences with V and J called but not all clones. Of the missing ones, under half trace to an unresolved V gene in checked studies; the others have no known cause. The sample records more than 80,000 clones, about nine tenths of which are singletons. Roughly 0.3% of the sample comes from the top ten. This specimen's time point label, interpreted: cells obtained before transplantation from donor or recipient. The sample was unstimulated CD4+ T cells sorted from spleen or lymph node cells, taken before transplant. The receptors originated from a human donor who was the organ donor for an intestinal transplant.

V and J are TRBV29-1 and TRBJ2-1; TRBD1 matches 7 bases. Germline values: CDR1 SQVTM, CDR2 ANQGSEA. This CDR3 is built from 12 residues. V gave up 7 bases and J gave up 9 bases; unmatched junction bases: 9. The CDR3: CSATGDSGEQFF. DNA of the CDR3: TGCAGCGCCACAGGGGATTCGGGTGAGCAGTTCTTC.

This chain links TRBV29-1 with TRBJ2-1, with TRBD2 matching over 15 bases. J gave up 8 bases and V 6 bases, and 8 bases lay outside the gene matches. The CDR3 is 15 residues long. The germline V gene has CDR1 SQVTM and CDR2 ANQGSEA. The CDR3 nucleotides are TGCAGCGTGAGGGGACTAGCGGGGGGTCAACATGAGCAGTTCTTC. This sequence encodes CSVRGLAGGQHEQFF.

The chain has TRBV29-1 and TRBJ2-2; D not resolved. This CDR3 has 13 amino acids. The germline V gene has CDR1 SQVTM and CDR2 ANQGSEA. Between the trimmed V and J ends, which lost 6 bases and 7 bases, there was a span of 15 bases. The CDR3 DNA reads as TGCAGCGTGTACGTACAGCTTGGCGGGGAGCTGTTTTTT. Amino acid sequence: CSVYVQLGGELFF.

The chain is built from TRBV5-1 and TRBJ2-5; 9 bases line up with TRBD1. The V gene end was trimmed by 2 bases and the J gene end by 5 bases; junction bases not matched to a gene: 10. The germline V gene encodes CDR1 SGHRS and CDR2 YFSETQ. The CDR3 loop spans 16 amino acids. CDR3 DNA: TGCGCCAGCAGCTTCCTACTCCGGACAGGGGACGAGACCCAGTACTTC. It specifies CASSFLLRTGDETQYF.

The CDR3 loop reads CASSQVGASGAHTMSMGPGQFF. The CDR3 DNA follows: TGCGCCAGCAGCCAAGTGGGGGCTAGCGGGGCCCATACAATGAGCATGGGCCCTGGGCAGTTCTTC. The V call is TRBV4-1, the J call TRBJ2-1; TRBD2 matches 9 bases. CDR1 is MGHRA, CDR2 YSYEKL, per germline. V lost 1 base to trimming and J lost 12 bases; unmatched junction nucleotides: 31. The CDR3 is 22 residues long.

The chain has TRBV6-5 and TRBJ2-5; D is perhaps TRBD2 (5 bases). The CDR3 spans 12 residues. Germline CDR1 reads MNHEY; CDR2 reads SVGAGI. V shed 8 bases and J shed 7 bases, with 14 bases lying between them. CDR3 DNA: TGTGCCAGCGGACTCCGGAAAGGGACCCAGTACTTC. Translated, it gives CASGLRKGTQYF.

The chain employs TRBV2 and TRBJ1-5, with D maybe TRBD1 (6 bases). The CDR3 has 13 residues. V was trimmed by 6 bases and J by 3 bases, leaving 9 bases between them. CDR1 is SNHLY and CDR2 is FYNNEI in the germline V gene. Here the CDR3 reads CASRTGHNQPQHF. The CDR3 DNA follows: TGTGCCAGCAGGACAGGTCACAATCAGCCCCAGCATTTT.

This chain uses TRBV27 with TRBJ1-5, with TRBD1 matching 10 bases. Germline V lookup: CDR1 MNHEY, CDR2 SMNVEV (reference sequence). The CDR3 contains 15 residues. V shed 8 bases, J shed 4 bases, and the junction held 8 bases outside the gene matches. This chain's CDR3 is CASDTRDRGNQPQHF. DNA of the CDR3: TGTGCCAGCGATACTCGGGACAGGGGAAATCAGCCCCAGCATTTT.

As concerns this clone: The same CDR3 arises from other DNA sequences in this sample as well. This chain links TRBV11-3 with TRBJ1-2, with D possibly TRBD1 on 6 matching bases. The CDR3 contains 13 residues. CDR1 and CDR2 from the germline V gene are SGHNT and YENEEA. Trimming removed 3 bases at V and 5 bases at J, with 10 bases between. The CDR3 here is CASSLGQGYGYTF. DNA of the CDR3: TGTGCCAGCAGCTTGGGGCAGGGGTATGGCTACACCTTC.

There are a few counts of this clone. The chain recombines TRBV6-5 with TRBJ2-7; D gene ambiguous. V lost 8 bases and J 1 base, leaving 9 bases between the germline ends. CDR3 size: 12 residues. From germline, CDR1 is MNHEY and CDR2 SVGAGI. The CDR3 sequence is CASGQLSYEQYF. The CDR3 DNA follows: TGTGCCAGCGGCCAGTTATCCTACGAGCAGTACTTC.

This chain links TRBV2 with TRBJ1-2; 8 bases agree with TRBD1. The CDR3 is 13 amino acids. Germline CDR1 and CDR2: SNHLY and FYNNEI. After removal of 7 bases from V and 7 bases from J, the junction contained 8 bases not matched to a gene. CDR3 amino acids: CASKTGVHSGYTF. CDR3 coding DNA: TGTGCCAGCAAGACAGGGGTTCATTCTGGCTACACCTTC.